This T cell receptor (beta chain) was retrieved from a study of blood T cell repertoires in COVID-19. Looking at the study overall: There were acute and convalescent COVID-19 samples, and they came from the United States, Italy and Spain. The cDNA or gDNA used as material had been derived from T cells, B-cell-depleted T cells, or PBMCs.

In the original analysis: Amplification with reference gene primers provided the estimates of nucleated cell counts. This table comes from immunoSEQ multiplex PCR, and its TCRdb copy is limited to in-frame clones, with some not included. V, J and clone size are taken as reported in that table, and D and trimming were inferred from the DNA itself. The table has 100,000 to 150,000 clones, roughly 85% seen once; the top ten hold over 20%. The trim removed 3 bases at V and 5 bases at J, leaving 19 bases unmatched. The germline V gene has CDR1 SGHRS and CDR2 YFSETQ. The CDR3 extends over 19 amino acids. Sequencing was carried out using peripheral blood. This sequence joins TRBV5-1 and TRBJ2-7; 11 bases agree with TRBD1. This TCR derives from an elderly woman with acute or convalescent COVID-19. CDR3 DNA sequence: TGCGCCAGCAGCTCTGGGACAGGGGGTTTACTAGTGAATTTCGACGAGCAGTACTTC. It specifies CASSSGTGGLLVNFDEQYF.